This entry concerns a single T cell receptor (beta chain). These data belong to a study of control samples from healthy donors and cancer patients. The CDR3 is 15 residues long. In germline, CDR1 is LNHDA, CDR2 SQIVND (reference sequence). J was trimmed by 3 bases and V by 6 bases; bases with no gene match: 7. Profiled with immunoSEQ multiplex PCR; TCRdb holds only in-frame clones, not every one. The repertoire holds 150,000 to 180,000 clones, about 94% seen once, with approximately 6.1% in the top ten. The clonotype originates from a man in his forties or fifties in good health. The chain carries TRBV19 and TRBJ1-1; 10 positions match TRBD1. Sequenced sample: blood. The CDR3 DNA is TGTGCCAGTAGGTCGCCGGGACAGGGGCACACTGAAGCTTTCTTT. This translates into CASRSPGQGHTEAFF.